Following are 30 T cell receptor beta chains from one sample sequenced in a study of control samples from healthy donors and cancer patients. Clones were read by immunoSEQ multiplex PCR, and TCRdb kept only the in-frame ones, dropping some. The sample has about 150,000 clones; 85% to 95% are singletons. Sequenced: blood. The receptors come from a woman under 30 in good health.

The CDR3 loop reads CASSPSLEQYF. In DNA, the CDR3 is TGTGCCAGCAGCCCTTCTCTCGAGCAGTACTTC. This chain links TRBV7-9 with TRBJ2-7; D gene ambiguous. This CDR3 has 11 residues. Per the germline V gene, CDR1 is SEHNR and CDR2 is FQNEAQ (reference sequence). The ends were cut back, 5 bases at V and 6 bases at J, with 8 bases in the middle.

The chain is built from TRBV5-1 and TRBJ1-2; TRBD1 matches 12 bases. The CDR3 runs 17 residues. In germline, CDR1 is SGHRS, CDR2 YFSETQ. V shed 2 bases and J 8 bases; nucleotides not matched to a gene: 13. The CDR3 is CASSFGTGGALGKGYTF. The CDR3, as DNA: TGCGCCAGCAGCTTTGGGACAGGGGGCGCGTTGGGTAAGGGCTACACCTTC.

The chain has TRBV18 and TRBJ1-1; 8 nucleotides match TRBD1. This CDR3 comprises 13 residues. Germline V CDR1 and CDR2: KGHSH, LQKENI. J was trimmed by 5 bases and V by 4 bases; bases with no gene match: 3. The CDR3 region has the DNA TGTGCCAGCTCACTACAGGGGGGAACTGAAGCTTTCTTT. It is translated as CASSLQGGTEAFF. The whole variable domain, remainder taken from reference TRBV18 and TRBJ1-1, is NAGVMQNPRHLVRRRGQEARLRCSPMKGHSHVYWYRQLPEEGLKFMVYLQKENIIDESGMPKERFSAEFPKEGPSILRIQQVVRGDSAAYFCASSLQGGTEAFFGQGTRLTVV.

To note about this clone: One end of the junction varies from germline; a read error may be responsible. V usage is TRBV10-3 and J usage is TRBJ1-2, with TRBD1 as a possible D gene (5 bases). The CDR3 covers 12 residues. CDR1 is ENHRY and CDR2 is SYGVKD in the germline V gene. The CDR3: CAISVAGAPLAF. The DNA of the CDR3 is TGTGCCATCAGTGTCGCCGGGGCCCCCTTAGCCTTC.

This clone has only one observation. CDR3 coding DNA: TGTGCCAGCAAGGAACAGGGGGCCAACACTGAAGCTTTCTTT. Its protein is CASKEQGANTEAFF. The rearrangement uses TRBV28 and TRBJ1-1, with TRBD1 matching over 9 bases. V gave up 7 bases and J gave up 2 bases; unmatched junction bases: 5. The CDR3 has 14 amino acids. Per the germline V gene, CDR1 is MDHEN and CDR2 is SYDVKM.

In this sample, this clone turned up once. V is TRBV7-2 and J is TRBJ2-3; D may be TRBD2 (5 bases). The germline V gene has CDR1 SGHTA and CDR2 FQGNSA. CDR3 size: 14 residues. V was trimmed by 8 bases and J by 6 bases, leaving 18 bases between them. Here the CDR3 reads CASLFSSDLDTQYF. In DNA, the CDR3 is TGTGCCAGCCTCTTCTCTTCGGACTTGGATACGCAGTATTTT. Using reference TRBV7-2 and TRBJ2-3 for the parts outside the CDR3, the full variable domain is GAGVSQSPSNKVTEKGKDVELRCDPISGHTALYWYRQSLGQGLEFLIYFQGNSAPDKSGLPSDRFSAERTGGSVSTLTIQRTQQEDSAVYLCASLFSSDLDTQYFGPGTRLTVL.

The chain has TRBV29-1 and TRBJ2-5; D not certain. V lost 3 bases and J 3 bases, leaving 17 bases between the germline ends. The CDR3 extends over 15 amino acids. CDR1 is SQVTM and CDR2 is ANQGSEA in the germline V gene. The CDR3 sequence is CSVDYVGQPEETQYF. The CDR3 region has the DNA TGCAGCGTTGATTACGTAGGGCAGCCAGAAGAGACCCAGTACTTC.

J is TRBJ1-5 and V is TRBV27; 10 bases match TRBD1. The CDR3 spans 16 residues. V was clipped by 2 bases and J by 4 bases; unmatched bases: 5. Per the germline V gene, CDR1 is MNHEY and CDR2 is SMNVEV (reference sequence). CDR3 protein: CASSLGTGALNQPQHF. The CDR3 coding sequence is TGTGCCAGCAGTTTAGGGACAGGGGCCCTGAATCAGCCCCAGCATTTT.

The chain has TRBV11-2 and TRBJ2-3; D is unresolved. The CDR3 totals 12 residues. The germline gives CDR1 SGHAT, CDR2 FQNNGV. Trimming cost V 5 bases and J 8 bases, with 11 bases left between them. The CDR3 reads CASSAAVPTQYF. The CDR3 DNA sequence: TGTGCCAGCAGCGCCGCGGTCCCTACGCAGTATTTT.

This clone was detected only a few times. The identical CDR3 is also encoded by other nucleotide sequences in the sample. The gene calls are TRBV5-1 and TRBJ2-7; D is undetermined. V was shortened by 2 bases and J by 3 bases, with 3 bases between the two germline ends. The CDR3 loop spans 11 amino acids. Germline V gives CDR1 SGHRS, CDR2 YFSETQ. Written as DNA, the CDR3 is TGCGCCAGCAGCTTAGGCTACGAGCAGTACTTC. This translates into CASSLGYEQYF.

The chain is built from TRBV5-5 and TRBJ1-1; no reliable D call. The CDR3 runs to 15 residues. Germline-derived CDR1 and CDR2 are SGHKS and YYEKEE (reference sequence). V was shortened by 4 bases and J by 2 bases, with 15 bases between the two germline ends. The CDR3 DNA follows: TGTGCCAGCAGCCTAACAACAGCGGGCAACACTGAAGCTTTCTTT. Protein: CASSLTTAGNTEAFF. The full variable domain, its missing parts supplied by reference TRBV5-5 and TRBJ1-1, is DAGVTQSPTHLIKTRGQQVTLRCSPISGHKSVSWYQQVLGQGPQFIFQYYEKEERGRGNFPDRFSARQFPNYSSELNVNALLLGDSALYLCASSLTTAGNTEAFFGQGTRLTVV.

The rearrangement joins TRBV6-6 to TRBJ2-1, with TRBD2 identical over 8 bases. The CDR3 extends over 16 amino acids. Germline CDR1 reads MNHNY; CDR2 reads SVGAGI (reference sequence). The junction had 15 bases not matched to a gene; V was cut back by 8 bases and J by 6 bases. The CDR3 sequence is CASSSGGGGGPNEQFF. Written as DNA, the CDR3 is TGTGCCAGCTCCTCGGGGGGAGGCGGGGGGCCCAATGAGCAGTTCTTC.

CDR3: CASASVGGISPLHF. The CDR3 bases are TGTGCCAGCGCGTCGGTAGGGGGCATATCACCCCTCCACTTT. The chain carries TRBV27 and TRBJ1-6; TRBD1 agrees at 7 bases. Germline V gene data show CDR1 as MNHEY and CDR2 as SMNVEV (reference sequence). CDR3 length: 14 amino acids. After removal of 8 bases from V and 10 bases from J, the junction contained 11 bases not matched to a gene.

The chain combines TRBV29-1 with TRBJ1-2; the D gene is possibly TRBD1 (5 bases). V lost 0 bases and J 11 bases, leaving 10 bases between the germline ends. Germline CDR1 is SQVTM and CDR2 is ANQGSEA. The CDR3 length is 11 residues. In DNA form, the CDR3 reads TGCAGCGTTGAAGATAAAGGGGAATACACCTTC. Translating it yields CSVEDKGEYTF.

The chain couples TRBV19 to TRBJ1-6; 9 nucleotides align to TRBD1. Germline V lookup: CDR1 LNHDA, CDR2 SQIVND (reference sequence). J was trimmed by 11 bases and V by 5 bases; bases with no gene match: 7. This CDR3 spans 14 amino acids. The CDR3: CASSSQGARTPLHF. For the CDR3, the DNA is TGTGCCAGTAGTTCACAGGGGGCGCGGACACCCCTCCACTTT.

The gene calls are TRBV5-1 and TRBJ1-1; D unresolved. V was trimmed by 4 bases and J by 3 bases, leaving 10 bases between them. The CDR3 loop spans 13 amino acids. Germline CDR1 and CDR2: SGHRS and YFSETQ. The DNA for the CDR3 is TGCGCCAGCAGCGCAGCCACCTACACTGAAGCTTTCTTT. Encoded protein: CASSAATYTEAFF.

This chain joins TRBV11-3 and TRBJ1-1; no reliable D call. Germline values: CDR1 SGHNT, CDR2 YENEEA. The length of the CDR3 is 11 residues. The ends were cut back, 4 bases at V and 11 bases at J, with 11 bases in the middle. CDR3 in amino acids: CASSSGPGAFF. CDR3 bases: TGTGCCAGCAGCTCCGGTCCGGGGGCTTTCTTT.

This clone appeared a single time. The CDR3 DNA is TGTGCCAGCAGTACATTCTCTGGCTACACCTTC. Protein sequence: CASSTFSGYTF. V is TRBV7-9 and J is TRBJ1-2; no clear D. The CDR3 has 11 amino acids. Germline CDR1 SEHNR, CDR2 FQNEAQ (reference sequence). V was pared by 6 bases and J by 7 bases, with 9 bases between. The full variable domain, completed using reference TRBV7-9 and TRBJ1-2, is DTGVSQNPRHKITKRGQNVTFRCDPISEHNRLYWYRQTLGQGPEFLTYFQNEAQLEKSRLLSDRFSAERPKGSFSTLEIQRTEQGDSAMYLCASSTFSGYTFGSGTRLTVV.

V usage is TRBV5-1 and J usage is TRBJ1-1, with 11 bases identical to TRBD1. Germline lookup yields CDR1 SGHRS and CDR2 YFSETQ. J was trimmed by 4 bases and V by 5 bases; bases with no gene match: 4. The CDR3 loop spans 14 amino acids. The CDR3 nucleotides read TGCGCCAGCAGGTCGGGACAGGGGGTCACTGAAGCTTTCTTT. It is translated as CASRSGQGVTEAFF.

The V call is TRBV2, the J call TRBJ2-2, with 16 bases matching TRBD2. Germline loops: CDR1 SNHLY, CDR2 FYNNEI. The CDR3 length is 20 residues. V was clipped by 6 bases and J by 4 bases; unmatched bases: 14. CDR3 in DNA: TGTGCCAGCAGCGTTGAACGGGGACTAGCGGGAGGGCCGGGCACCGGGGAGCTGTTTTTT. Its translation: CASSVERGLAGGPGTGELFF.

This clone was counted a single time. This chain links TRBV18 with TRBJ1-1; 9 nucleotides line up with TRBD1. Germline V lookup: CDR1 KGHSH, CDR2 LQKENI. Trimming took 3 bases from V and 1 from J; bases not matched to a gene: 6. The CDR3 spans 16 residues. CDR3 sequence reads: CASSPQQGARNTEAFF. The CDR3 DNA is TGTGCCAGCTCACCTCAACAGGGGGCGAGGAACACTGAAGCTTTCTTT.

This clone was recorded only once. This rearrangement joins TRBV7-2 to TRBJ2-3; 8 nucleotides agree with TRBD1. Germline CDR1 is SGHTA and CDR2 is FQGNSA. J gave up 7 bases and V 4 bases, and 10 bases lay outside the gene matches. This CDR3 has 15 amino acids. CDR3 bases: TGTGCCAGCAGCTCTGACAGGGGCACATCGAATACGCAGTATTTT. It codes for CASSSDRGTSNTQYF.

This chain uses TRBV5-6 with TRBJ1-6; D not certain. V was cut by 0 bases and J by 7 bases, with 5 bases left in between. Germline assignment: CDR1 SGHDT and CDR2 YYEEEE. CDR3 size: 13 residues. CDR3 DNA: TGTGCCAGCAGCTTGGAGGTCAATTCACCCCTCCACTTT. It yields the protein CASSLEVNSPLHF.

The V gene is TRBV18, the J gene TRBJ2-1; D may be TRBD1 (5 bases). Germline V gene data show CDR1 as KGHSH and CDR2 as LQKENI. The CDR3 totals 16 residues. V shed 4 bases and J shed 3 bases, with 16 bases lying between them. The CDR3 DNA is TGTGCCAGCTCACTAGCTACAGGCGACCGCTACAATGAGCAGTTCTTC. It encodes CASSLATGDRYNEQFF.

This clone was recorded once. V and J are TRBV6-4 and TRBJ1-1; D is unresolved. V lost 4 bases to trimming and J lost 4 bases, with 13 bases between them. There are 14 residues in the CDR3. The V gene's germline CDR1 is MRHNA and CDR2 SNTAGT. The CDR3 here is CASSVGGFGTEAFF. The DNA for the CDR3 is TGTGCCAGCAGTGTAGGAGGGTTCGGCACTGAAGCTTTCTTT.

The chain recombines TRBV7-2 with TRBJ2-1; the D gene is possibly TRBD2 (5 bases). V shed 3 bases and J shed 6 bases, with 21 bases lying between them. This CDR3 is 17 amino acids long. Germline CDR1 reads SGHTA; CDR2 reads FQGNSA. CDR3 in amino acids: CASSFGGAAALGNEQFF. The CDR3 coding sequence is TGTGCCAGCAGCTTTGGAGGAGCGGCCGCCCTTGGCAATGAGCAGTTCTTC.

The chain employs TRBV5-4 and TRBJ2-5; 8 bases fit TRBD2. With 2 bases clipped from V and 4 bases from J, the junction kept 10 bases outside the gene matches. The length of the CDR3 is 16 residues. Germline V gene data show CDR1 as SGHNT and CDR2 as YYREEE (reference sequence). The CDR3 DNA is TGTGCCAGCAGCTTATACCCGGGACTAGGCGGAGAGACCCAGTACTTC. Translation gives CASSLYPGLGGETQYF. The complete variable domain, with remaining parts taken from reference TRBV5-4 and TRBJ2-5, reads ETGVTQSPTHLIKTRGQQVTLRCSSQSGHNTVSWYQQALGQGPQFIFQYYREEENGRGNFPPRFSGLQFPNYSSELNVNALELDDSALYLCASSLYPGLGGETQYFGPGTRLLVL.

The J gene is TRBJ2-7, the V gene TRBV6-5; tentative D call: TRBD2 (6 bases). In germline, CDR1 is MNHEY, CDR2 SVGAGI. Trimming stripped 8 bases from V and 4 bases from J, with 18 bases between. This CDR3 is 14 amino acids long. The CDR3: CASRGSGRGYEQYF. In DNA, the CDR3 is TGTGCCAGCCGGGGGTCGGGGCGAGGGTACGAGCAGTACTTC.

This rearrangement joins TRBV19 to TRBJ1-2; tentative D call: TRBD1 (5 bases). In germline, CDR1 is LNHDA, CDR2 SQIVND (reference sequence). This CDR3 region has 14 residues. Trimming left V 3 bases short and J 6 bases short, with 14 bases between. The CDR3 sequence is CASSIWDEGNGYTF. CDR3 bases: TGTGCCAGTAGTATCTGGGACGAGGGGAATGGCTACACCTTC.

CDR3 sequence: CATGQGANDEQFF. DNA of the CDR3: TGTGCCACCGGACAGGGGGCAAATGATGAGCAGTTCTTC. V is TRBV10-3 and J is TRBJ2-1; 11 bases match TRBD1. Per germline, CDR1 ENHRY and CDR2 SYGVKD. The CDR3 has 13 residues. With 10 bases clipped from V and 8 bases from J, the junction kept 7 bases outside the gene matches.